Presented here are 26 T cell receptor beta chains from one specimen sequenced in a study of blood T cell repertoires in COVID-19. Generated by immunoSEQ multiplex PCR, the TCRdb table keeps only in-frame clones and is missing some. The sample lists 290,000 or so clones, roughly 90% occurring once. Sequenced material: PBMCs or T cells enriched from blood (not recorded which). The receptor source for this set is a woman aged 25 to 39 who had recovered from COVID-19.

In this sample, this clone turned up once. The genes are TRBV27 and TRBJ2-1, with D tentatively TRBD2 (5 bases). This CDR3 is 17 amino acids long. Germline CDR1 is MNHEY and CDR2 is SMNVEV (reference sequence). Trimming removed 4 bases at V and 0 bases at J, with 16 bases between. The CDR3 region has the DNA TGTGCCAGCAGTTCCTCGTCGAGGGAAAGCTCCTACAATGAGCAGTTCTTC. This translates into CASSSSSRESSYNEQFF.

V usage is TRBV9 and J usage is TRBJ2-2; perhaps TRBD1 as D (5 bases). There are 15 residues in the CDR3. V lost 0 bases and J 4 bases, leaving 10 bases between the germline ends. Germline CDR1 and CDR2: SGDLS and YYNGEE. DNA of the CDR3: TGTGCCAGCAGCGTAGGTCAGGGTTTCACCGGGGAGCTGTTTTTT. Translated: CASSVGQGFTGELFF.

The gene calls are TRBV2 and TRBJ2-1, with a tentative D call TRBD1 (5 bases). This CDR3 spans 14 amino acids. Per germline, CDR1 SNHLY and CDR2 FYNNEI. V dropped 6 bases and J dropped 7 bases, with 16 bases sitting between them. The CDR3 here is CASRDGQFGNEQFF. The CDR3 bases are TGTGCCAGCAGGGACGGACAATTTGGAAATGAGCAGTTCTTC. Looking up the rest from reference TRBV2 and TRBJ2-1 gives the full variable domain: EPEVTQTPSHQVTQMGQEVILRCVPISNHLYFYWYRQILGQKVEFLVSFYNNEISEKSEIFDDQFSVERPDGSNFTLKIRSTKLEDSAMYFCASRDGQFGNEQFFGPGTRLTVL.

The chain joins TRBV28 to TRBJ1-2; 7 bases match TRBD1. J gave up 3 bases and V 7 bases, and 11 bases lay outside the gene matches. This CDR3 contains 15 residues. Germline assignment: CDR1 MDHEN and CDR2 SYDVKM. The CDR3 DNA sequence: TGTGCCAGCACCGTACCCCTGGGACAGCACTATGGCTACACCTTC. This gives the protein CASTVPLGQHYGYTF.

This chain joins TRBV6-5 and TRBJ1-1; possible D gene TRBD1, 6 bases. Germline V gene data show CDR1 as MNHEY and CDR2 as SVGAGI. The CDR3 spans 15 residues. Trimming took off 9 bases at V and 1 base at J, with 18 bases between the two ends. The CDR3 nucleotides are TGTGCCAGTCAACCCTTCGTGGGACAGAACACTGAAGCTTTCTTT. Protein: CASQPFVGQNTEAFF.

The gene calls are TRBV2 and TRBJ1-3; D unclear. Germline lookup yields CDR1 SNHLY and CDR2 FYNNEI. V was cut by 2 bases and J by 0 bases, with 11 bases left in between. There are 16 residues in the CDR3. CDR3 protein: CASSESGRSSGNTIYF. Written as DNA, the CDR3 is TGTGCCAGCAGTGAAAGCGGGCGGAGCTCTGGAAACACCATATATTTT.

This clone was found a few times. The chain employs TRBV9 and TRBJ1-3; unclear D gene. From germline, CDR1 is SGDLS and CDR2 YYNGEE. V was pared by 4 bases and J by 0 bases, with 8 bases between. The CDR3 has 14 amino acids. This CDR3 reads CASSLASSGNTIYF. The CDR3 region has the DNA TGTGCCAGCAGCTTAGCGAGCTCTGGAAACACCATATATTTT.

The chain is built from TRBV25-1 and TRBJ1-1; no definite D call. The V and J ends lost 5 bases and 1 base respectively, with 14 bases between them. This CDR3 is built from 15 residues. Germline CDR1 and CDR2: MGHDK and SYGVNS. CDR3 sequence reads: CASSRIALPNTEAFF. The CDR3 region has the DNA TGTGCCAGCAGTCGAATCGCGCTGCCGAACACTGAAGCTTTCTTT. The whole variable domain, filled in from reference TRBV25-1 and TRBJ1-1, reads EADIYQTPRYLVIGTGKKITLECSQTMGHDKMYWYQQDPGMELHLIHYSYGVNSTEKGDLSSESTVSRIRTEHFPLTLESARPSHTSQYLCASSRIALPNTEAFFGQGTRLTVV.

The V gene is TRBV6-5, the J gene TRBJ1-1, with a possible D match to TRBD1 (6 bases). CDR3 size: 15 residues. From germline, CDR1 is MNHEY and CDR2 SVGAGI. V lost 6 bases, J lost 0 bases, and 14 bases lay in between. The CDR3 nucleotides read TGTGCCAGCAGCCCGGGACATTCACTGAACACTGAAGCTTTCTTT. Encoded protein: CASSPGHSLNTEAFF.

This clone was seen a few times. The gene calls are TRBV2 and TRBJ1-2; 8 nucleotides align to TRBD1. Trimming removed 7 bases from V and 1 base from J; junction bases left unmatched: 8. Germline V gives CDR1 SNHLY, CDR2 FYNNEI. This CDR3 region has 15 residues. This CDR3 is CASNIGQGLNYGYTF. DNA of the CDR3: TGTGCCAGCAACATCGGACAGGGCCTTAACTATGGCTACACCTTC.

The chain is built from TRBV28 and TRBJ1-3; D not resolved. Germline V CDR1 and CDR2: MDHEN, SYDVKM. This CDR3 is built from 15 residues. With 3 bases removed from V and 0 bases from J, the gap between germline ends came to 9 bases. CDR3 sequence: CASSLYTSSGNTIYF. The CDR3 DNA follows: TGTGCCAGCAGTTTGTACACCAGCTCTGGAAACACCATATATTTT.

This chain uses TRBV2 with TRBJ1-1; TRBD1 agrees at 9 bases. The CDR3 sequence is 13 residues long. Germline V gene lookup returns CDR1 SNHLY and CDR2 FYNNEI. V lost 5 bases, J lost 10 bases, and 8 bases stayed unmatched. Here the CDR3 reads CASSPGTGFRAFF. As DNA, the CDR3 is TGTGCCAGCAGTCCCGGGACAGGGTTTCGAGCTTTCTTT.

As DNA, the CDR3 is TGTGCCAGCAGCATAACAGGGTTATTCTCCTACGAGCAGTACTTC. Translation gives CASSITGLFSYEQYF. This chain joins TRBV28 and TRBJ2-7; the D gene is possibly TRBD1 (6 bases). This CDR3 is 15 amino acids long. With 6 bases removed from V and 0 bases from J, the gap between germline ends came to 15 bases. The V gene's germline CDR1 is MDHEN and CDR2 SYDVKM.

The gene calls are TRBV5-4 and TRBJ2-7; D perhaps matches TRBD2 (7 bases). Germline CDR1 and CDR2: SGHNT and YYREEE (reference sequence). V was cut by 4 bases and J by 7 bases, with 21 bases left in between. This CDR3 is built from 15 residues. The CDR3 DNA reads TGTGCCAGCAGCCCGAGGGGGGGAGGAGGGAATGAGCAGTACTTC. It translates to CASSPRGGGGNEQYF.

V and J are TRBV14 and TRBJ1-5; TRBD1 is a possible D gene (6 bases). The CDR3 length is 14 residues. V lost 4 bases and J 3 bases, leaving 10 bases between the germline ends. Germline loops: CDR1 SGHDN, CDR2 FVKESK. The CDR3 DNA reads as TGTGCCAGCAGCCCACAGGGATTCAATCAGCCCCAGCATTTT. This sequence encodes CASSPQGFNQPQHF.

The gene calls are TRBV7-2 and TRBJ1-1; D gene unclear. Trimming cost V 5 bases and J 10 bases, with 23 bases left between them. The CDR3 is 15 amino acids. Germline assignment: CDR1 SGHTA and CDR2 FQGNSA. The CDR3 DNA follows: TGTGCCAGCAGCCTCTACCAACCGGGCCAAGAGGGAGCTTTCTTT. Translated: CASSLYQPGQEGAFF.

This clone occurred once. The chain uses TRBV7-2 and TRBJ2-7; no reliable D call. From germline, CDR1 is SGHTA and CDR2 FQGNSA. This CDR3 spans 13 amino acids. V lost 1 base and J 0 bases, leaving 4 bases between the germline ends. The DNA of the CDR3 is TGTGCCAGCAGCTTAGATTACTCCTACGAGCAGTACTTC. It specifies CASSLDYSYEQYF.

The J gene is TRBJ2-1, the V gene TRBV5-1; D unresolved. Trimming removed 5 bases at V and 3 bases at J, with 6 bases between. Germline loops: CDR1 SGHRS, CDR2 YFSETQ. This CDR3 has 12 residues. In DNA form, the CDR3 reads TGCGCCAGCAGACCGGGCTACAATGAGCAGTTCTTC. Amino acid sequence: CASRPGYNEQFF.

In regard to this clone: This sample includes further DNA sequences coding for the same CDR3. The chain links TRBV7-2 to TRBJ2-7; D may be TRBD1 (5 bases). This CDR3 has 15 amino acids. Germline V CDR1 and CDR2: SGHTA, FQGNSA. Trimming removed 1 base at V and 1 base at J, with 11 bases between. CDR3 in DNA: TGTGCCAGCAGCTTAGGGGGCAGGGCATCCTACGAGCAGTACTTC. Its translation: CASSLGGRASYEQYF. Looking up the rest from reference TRBV7-2 and TRBJ2-7 gives the full variable domain: GAGVSQSPSNKVTEKGKDVELRCDPISGHTALYWYRQSLGQGLEFLIYFQGNSAPDKSGLPSDRFSAERTGGSVSTLTIQRTQQEDSAVYLCASSLGGRASYEQYFGPGTRLTVT.

The chain has TRBV4-3 and TRBJ2-6; perhaps TRBD2 as D (6 bases). V was trimmed by 1 base and J by 0 bases, leaving 19 bases between them. The CDR3 runs to 20 residues. CDR1 is LGHNA and CDR2 is YSLEER in the germline V gene. CDR3 in DNA: TGCGCCAGCAGCCAAGTGGGACTGGGGGACTCCTCCTCTGGGGCCAACGTCCTGACTTTC. It codes for CASSQVGLGDSSSGANVLTF.

The chain recombines TRBV30 with TRBJ1-1; 8 nucleotides align to TRBD1. With 2 bases clipped from V and 11 bases from J, the junction kept 7 bases outside the gene matches. The CDR3 is 12 amino acids. CDR1 is GTSNPN, CDR2 SVGIG, per germline (reference sequence). This chain's CDR3 is CAWSPTDRAAFF. The DNA of the CDR3 is TGTGCCTGGAGTCCAACGGACAGGGCTGCTTTCTTT.

This chain links TRBV30 with TRBJ2-3, with D maybe TRBD2 (6 bases). Trimming shortened V by 4 bases and J by 0 bases, and 8 bases separated the two germline ends. The CDR3 length is 13 residues. Germline V gives CDR1 GTSNPN, CDR2 SVGIG (reference sequence). The CDR3 sequence is CAWILASTDTQYF. In DNA form, the CDR3 reads TGTGCCTGGATACTAGCTAGCACAGATACGCAGTATTTT.

The chain uses TRBV11-2 and TRBJ2-5; 10 bases are shared with TRBD2. V shed 4 bases and J 1 base; nucleotides not matched to a gene: 9. CDR1 and CDR2 from the germline V gene are SGHAT and FQNNGV. The CDR3 sequence is 17 residues long. This CDR3 is CASSWRASGRVQETQYF. The CDR3 DNA reads as TGTGCCAGCAGCTGGAGGGCCAGCGGGAGGGTCCAAGAGACCCAGTACTTC.

The CDR3 sequence: CASKVGGREQETQYF. CDR3 DNA sequence: TGTGCCAGCAAAGTAGGAGGGCGGGAGCAAGAGACCCAGTACTTC. J is TRBJ2-5 and V is TRBV28; 7 bases agree with TRBD2. This CDR3 is built from 15 residues. Germline V gene lookup returns CDR1 MDHEN and CDR2 SYDVKM. With V trimmed by 7 bases and J by 2 bases, 10 bases remained unmatched.

This sequence joins TRBV6-4 and TRBJ1-1, with 8 positions matching TRBD1. Germline V gene data show CDR1 as MRHNA and CDR2 as SNTAGT. The CDR3 length is 13 residues. After removal of 6 bases from V and 5 bases from J, the junction contained 5 bases not matched to a gene. This CDR3 is CASRGQGDTEAFF. The CDR3 nucleotides read TGTGCCAGCAGAGGACAGGGAGATACTGAAGCTTTCTTT.

This sequence joins TRBV5-6 and TRBJ2-1; TRBD2 matches 16 bases. From germline, CDR1 is SGHDT and CDR2 YYEEEE. The CDR3 is 18 residues long. The V segment lost 4 bases and the J segment 1 base; nucleotides outside the gene matches: 5. The CDR3 nucleotides are TGTGCCAGCAGCCCGGGACTAGCGGGAGGGCGTTCCTACAATGAGCAGTTCTTC. It is translated as CASSPGLAGGRSYNEQFF. Full variable domain (rest looked up from reference TRBV5-6 and TRBJ2-1): DAGVTQSPTHLIKTRGQQVTLRCSPKSGHDTVSWYQQALGQGPQFIFQYYEEEERQRGNFPDRFSGHQFPNYSSELNVNALLLGDSALYLCASSPGLAGGRSYNEQFFGPGTRLTVL.